Below are 6 T cell receptor beta chains sequenced from a single sample in a study of blood T cells in healthy people across ages. Next came a second PCR, run for roughly 6 to 11 cycles, which used a sample-barcoded 5' primer along with a J-beta primer mix. TCRdb ran MiXCR on the 5' RACE reads and lists one entry per CDR3 protein. This repertoire shows about 900,000 distinct CDR3 sequences, under 50% found once; its top ten account for under 15%. Sequencing was done on a sample of blood. These receptors all come from a man younger than 45 in good health.

Of note for this clonotype: A read error may account for a junction end that differs from germline. CDR3 sequence reads: CASSLGQGLGTEAFF. The CDR3 bases are TGCGCCAGCAGCTTGGGTCAAGGGCTAGGGACTGAAGCTTTCTTT. V gene TRBV7-9 combines with J gene TRBJ1-1; D remains unclear. CDR1 SEHNR and CDR2 FQNEAQ come from the germline V gene (reference sequence). This CDR3 contains 15 residues.

About this clonotype itself: The junction departs from the called germline gene at one end, perhaps through a read error. The rearrangement joins TRBV4-3 to TRBJ1-2; D is unresolved. Germline V lookup: CDR1 LGHNA, CDR2 YSLEER. This CDR3 region has 16 residues. The CDR3 is CASSQDWAQSNHGYTF. The CDR3 bases are TGCGCCAGCAGCCAAGATTGGGCCCAGAGTAACCATGGCTACACCTTC.

The chain uses TRBV6-1 and TRBJ1-6; TRBD1 might be the D (6 bases). The V gene lost 1 base and the J gene lost 1 base, with 17 bases spanning the gap. Per germline, CDR1 MNHNS and CDR2 SASEGT. This CDR3 spans 19 amino acids. The CDR3 coding sequence is TGTGCCAGCAGTGAAGGGGTGGTGGGGACAACTTCCTATAATTCACCCCTCCACTTT. It is translated as CASSEGVVGTTSYNSPLHF.

This chain links TRBV5-4 with TRBJ1-6; no clear D gene. The CDR3 totals 15 residues. V gave up 4 bases and J gave up 9 bases, with 17 bases separating them. Germline lookup yields CDR1 SGHNT and CDR2 YYREEE (reference sequence). The CDR3 DNA reads as TGTGCCAGCAGCACCCCCGGGGTCAATGGTTCACCCCTCCACTTT. Its translation: CASSTPGVNGSPLHF.

Notes on this clonotype: An end of the junction does not agree with germline; a read error may underlie this. The genes are TRBV20-1 and TRBJ2-2; TRBD2 aligns across 10 bases. Per germline, CDR1 DFQATT and CDR2 SNEGSKA (reference sequence). The CDR3 contains 15 residues. The CDR3 DNA reads as TGCAGTGCTAGCCGAGCGGGGGGGCCTCACGGGGAGCCGTTTTTT. Encoded protein: CSASRAGGPHGEPFF.

V usage is TRBV10-3 and J usage is TRBJ1-5; TRBD1 aligns across 9 bases. This CDR3 region has 16 residues. Trimming removed 3 bases from V and 2 bases from J; junction bases left unmatched: 5. Germline loops: CDR1 ENHRY, CDR2 SYGVKD. CDR3 DNA sequence: TGTGCCATCAGTGACCCCCGGACAGGGGGCAATCAGCCCCAGCATTTT. Its protein product is CAISDPRTGGNQPQHF.